Below are 20 T cell receptor beta chains sequenced from a single sample in a study of monozygotic twins with inflammatory bowel disease (dated by TCRdb to between 2018 and 2021). Receptor amplification or capture employed 5' RACE. Sequencing was performed on an Illumina HiSeq 2500. TCRdb reprocessed the reads and assigns one entry to each CDR3 protein sequence, leaving out DNA. The sample table holds about 300,000 distinct CDR3 sequences. 5% to 6% of the sample goes to the ten largest clones. The sample comprised blood. The receptors were gathered from a human donor with ulcerative colitis or Crohn's disease, or a healthy co-twin of an affected twin (not recorded which).

This chain uses TRBV29-1 with TRBJ2-1. This CDR3 region has 12 residues. CDR1 SQVTM and CDR2 ANQGSEA come from the germline V gene. CDR3 loop: CSAPKATNEQFF.

The rearrangement links TRBV6-1 to TRBJ2-4. The CDR3 loop spans 15 amino acids. Germline V gene lookup returns CDR1 MNHNS and CDR2 SASEGT. The CDR3 here is CASSEGNIAKNIQYF.

V usage is TRBV30 and J usage is TRBJ2-7; checking the TCRdb D call of TRBD1 is not possible without DNA. This CDR3 has 14 residues. The germline V gene encodes CDR1 GTSNPN and CDR2 SVGIG (reference sequence). The CDR3 reads CAWSVGGQGYEQYF.

This chain connects TRBV7-2 to TRBJ2-1; checking the TCRdb D call of TRBD1 is not possible without DNA. CDR1 is SGHTA, CDR2 FQGNSA, per germline. This CDR3 comprises 13 residues. CDR3 in amino acids: CASSERPGNEQFF.

The CDR3 reads CASSPLPQGTTEQYF. This chain links TRBV18 with TRBJ2-7; with no DNA, the TCRdb D assignment of TRBD1 cannot be verified. This CDR3 spans 15 amino acids. Germline V gives CDR1 KGHSH, CDR2 LQKENI.

The CDR3 sequence is CASSYGQVPQYF. V is TRBV5-5 and J is TRBJ2-3; the TCRdb D gene call, TRBD1, has no DNA to confirm it. Germline V gene sequence: CDR1 SGHKS, CDR2 YYEKEE (reference sequence). The CDR3 extends over 12 amino acids.

The chain joins TRBV11-3 to TRBJ1-5; TCRdb's D gene call, TRBD1, goes unchecked for lack of DNA. Per the germline V gene, CDR1 is SGHNT and CDR2 is YENEEA. There are 16 residues in the CDR3. CDR3 loop: CAKAGRGSPINQPQHF. The whole variable domain, remainder taken from reference TRBV11-3 and TRBJ1-5, is EAGVVQSPRYKIIEKKQPVAFWCNPISGHNTLYWYLQNLGQGPELLIRYENEEAVDDSQLPKDRFSAERLKGVDSTLKIQPAELGDSAVYLCAKAGRGSPINQPQHFGDGTRLSIL.

This chain uses TRBV12-3 or TRBV12-4 with TRBJ2-1; there is no DNA to check the TCRdb D call of TRBD1. The CDR3 has 15 residues. The CDR3 region is CASSSPLTGGHEQFF.

This rearrangement joins TRBV28 to TRBJ2-3; the TRBD1 assignment by TCRdb is unverifiable without DNA. CDR3 length: 14 amino acids. In germline, CDR1 is MDHEN, CDR2 SYDVKM. The CDR3 loop reads CASSPVFSTDTQYF.

The J gene is TRBJ2-5, the V gene TRBV11-2; the TCRdb D gene call, TRBD2, has no DNA to confirm it. This CDR3 spans 13 amino acids. Germline CDR1 reads SGHAT; CDR2 reads FQNNGV. The CDR3 is CASNGTVEETQYF. Combining the CDR3 with reference TRBV11-2 and TRBJ2-5 gives the whole variable domain EAGVAQSPRYKIIEKRQSVAFWCNPISGHATLYWYQQILGQGPKLLIQFQNNGVVDDSQLPKDRFSAERLKGVDSTLKIQPAKLEDSAVYLCASNGTVEETQYFGPGTRLLVL.

The chain combines TRBV4-1 with TRBJ2-1; as DNA is missing, the TRBD2 call by TCRdb cannot be tested. CDR3 length: 21 residues. CDR1 is MGHRA, CDR2 YSYEKL, per germline. The CDR3 region is CASSQAPRMGLAGRTYNEQFF.

The chain carries TRBV15 and TRBJ2-1; the D call from TCRdb, TRBD1, cannot be confirmed without DNA. Germline values: CDR1 LNHNV, CDR2 YYDKDF (reference sequence). This CDR3 contains 14 residues. The CDR3 protein is CATSRDKRGNEQFF.

The V and J genes are TRBV6-5 and TRBJ1-2. Germline-derived CDR1 and CDR2 are MNHEY and SVGAGI. The CDR3 loop spans 12 amino acids. CDR3 sequence: CASSYVGGGYTF.

The rearrangement links TRBV5-1 to TRBJ1-1; TCRdb's D gene call, TRBD1, goes unchecked for lack of DNA. CDR1 and CDR2 (germline): SGHRS, YFSETQ. CDR3 length: 14 residues. CDR3 sequence reads: CASGGQGGSAEAFF.

The chain couples TRBV27 to TRBJ2-5; TCRdb gives TRBD1 as the D gene, but with no DNA this cannot be confirmed. Germline assignment: CDR1 MNHEY and CDR2 SMNVEV (reference sequence). The CDR3 loop spans 14 amino acids. This CDR3 is CASSSTEYQETQYF.

V gene TRBV7-3 combines with J gene TRBJ2-3; with no DNA, the TCRdb D assignment of TRBD1 cannot be verified. CDR1 SGHTA and CDR2 FQGTGA come from the germline V gene. This CDR3 contains 16 residues. CDR3 region: CASSMTGGAGTDTQYF.

The CDR3 loop is CATSRVSGSFYEQYF. The chain is built from TRBV15 and TRBJ2-7; TCRdb calls TRBD2, which cannot be checked without DNA. This CDR3 is 15 amino acids long. Germline CDR1 and CDR2: LNHNV and YYDKDF (reference sequence).

The J gene is TRBJ1-6, the V gene TRBV6-2 or TRBV6-3. The CDR3 is 13 residues long. Germline lookup yields CDR1 MNHEY and CDR2 SVGEGT. CDR3 sequence: CASSYLDAGVRVF.

This rearrangement joins TRBV29-1 to TRBJ1-1; TCRdb proposes TRBD1, but this gene call is untestable without DNA. The CDR3 is made up of 13 amino acids. Germline V gene sequence: CDR1 SQVTM, CDR2 ANQGSEA. CDR3 sequence reads: CSATRGAGTEAFF.

This chain connects TRBV6-5 to TRBJ2-7; no DNA is available, so the TRBD1 call from TCRdb remains unchecked. This CDR3 comprises 15 residues. Germline CDR1 MNHEY, CDR2 SVGAGI. The CDR3 protein is CASSYSDREIDEQYF.